A single sample gave rise to the 21 T cell receptor beta chains below, sequenced in a study of beta chain features in type 1 diabetes. Study observations and caveats: Type 1 diabetes patients had moderately but significantly shorter TCRB CDR3s in all four CD4+ subsets.

These TCRs are of unknown antigen specificity. The authors reverse transcribed all of the isolated RNA, so sequencing captured expressed TCRB transcripts. Sequencing was performed with immunoSEQ multiplex PCR; in TCRdb, only in-frame clones are kept and a portion is missing. The table shows some 660,000 clones, with over 12% occurring only once. The source material was naive CD4+ T cells from blood. The receptors here all came from a man younger than 30 with type 1 diabetes.

This sequence joins TRBV7-2 and TRBJ2-7, with TRBD2 identical over 7 bases. With 1 base clipped from V and 8 bases from J, the junction kept 11 bases outside the gene matches. The CDR3 has 15 residues. Germline CDR1 is SGHTA and CDR2 is FQGNSA. CDR3 DNA: TGTGCCAGCAGCTTAGGAGCTAGCGGTACTCGGAAGCAGTACTTC. It codes for CASSLGASGTRKQYF.

This clone has a handful of counts. This sequence joins TRBV5-1 and TRBJ1-1, with no clear D. V lost 0 bases and J lost 4, with 4 bases in between. The CDR3 covers 12 residues. The germline gives CDR1 SGHRS, CDR2 YFSETQ. For the CDR3, the DNA is TGCGCCAGCAGCTTGGAGAGCACTGAAGCTTTCTTT. Encoded protein: CASSLESTEAFF.

The gene calls are TRBV5-4 and TRBJ2-3; TRBD1 agrees at 10 bases. Germline V gene lookup returns CDR1 SGHNT and CDR2 YYREEE (reference sequence). This CDR3 region has 15 residues. The ends lost 1 base at V and 3 bases at J; junction bases unmatched: 2. Here the CDR3 DNA reads TGTGCCAGCAGCTTGCGGGACAGGGGTACAGATACGCAGTATTTT. Amino acid sequence: CASSLRDRGTDTQYF.

This chain links TRBV28 with TRBJ1-4, with 10 positions matching TRBD1. Germline CDR1 MDHEN, CDR2 SYDVKM. The ends lost 3 bases at V and 8 bases at J; junction bases unmatched: 6. The CDR3 is 15 residues long. The CDR3 nucleotides are TGTGCCAGCAGTTTTTTGGGACAGGGGAACGAAAAACTGTTTTTT. Translating it yields CASSFLGQGNEKLFF.

The table lists this clone with a few counts. The chain couples TRBV29-1 to TRBJ1-1; no clear D gene. The CDR3 is 15 amino acids. The V gene lost 7 bases and the J gene lost 2 bases, with 20 bases spanning the gap. Germline CDR1 and CDR2: SQVTM and ANQGSEA. The CDR3 region has the DNA TGCAGCGCCCGGACCTACCAGACCACTAACACTGAAGCTTTCTTT. Residues: CSARTYQTTNTEAFF.

The rearrangement links TRBV9 to TRBJ2-1; no definite D call. From germline, CDR1 is SGDLS and CDR2 YYNGEE. The CDR3 has 19 residues. The ends were cut back, 4 bases at V and 2 bases at J, with 25 bases in the middle. The CDR3: CASSPFVAGRPDPYNEQFF. CDR3 DNA: TGTGCCAGCAGCCCCTTTGTTGCCGGACGACCCGATCCCTACAATGAGCAGTTCTTC.

The table lists this clone with a few counts. V and J are TRBV6-5 and TRBJ2-5; 11 bases match TRBD2. TRBJ2-7 matches the DNA end more closely, so the J call is doubtful. Germline V gene data show CDR1 as MNHEY and CDR2 as SVGAGI. This CDR3 has 15 residues. In DNA, the CDR3 is TGTGCCAGCAGTTACGGACTAGCGGGTTCGGTCGAGCAGTACTTC. Translation gives CASSYGLAGSVEQYF.

This chain's CDR3 is CASSQGRTDTQYF. The CDR3 coding sequence is TGTGCCAGCAGCCAGGGGAGGACAGATACGCAGTATTTT. The chain recombines TRBV11-3 with TRBJ2-3, with D perhaps matching TRBD1 or TRBD2 (6 bases each). V was shortened by 5 bases and J by 3 bases, with 9 bases between the two germline ends. From germline, CDR1 is SGHNT and CDR2 YENEEA. The CDR3 consists of 13 residues.

This clone was recorded a few times. The chain couples TRBV5-6 to TRBJ2-3; D may be TRBD2 (5 bases). CDR3 length equals 15 residues. V was clipped by 0 bases and J by 1 base, with 9 bases between them. Germline V gene lookup returns CDR1 SGHDT and CDR2 YYEEEE. CDR3: CASSLVVRGTDTQYF. The DNA of the CDR3 is TGTGCCAGCAGCTTGGTCGTGAGGGGCACAGATACGCAGTATTTT.

This clone was seen a handful of times. The chain has TRBV6-5 and TRBJ2-7; 11 bases are shared with TRBD2. The CDR3 contains 14 residues. V was clipped by 6 bases and J by 6 bases; unmatched bases: 7. Germline CDR1 reads MNHEY; CDR2 reads SVGAGI. The CDR3, as DNA: TGTGCCAGCAGGTTAGCGGGAGGGCCTCGCGAGCAGTACTTC. This gives the protein CASRLAGGPREQYF.

The chain couples TRBV5-6 to TRBJ2-7, with a tentative D call TRBD2 (6 bases). The CDR3 runs 14 residues. V dropped 4 bases and J dropped 1 base, with 12 bases sitting between them. The germline gives CDR1 SGHDT, CDR2 YYEEEE. CDR3 sequence: CASSGDGTSYEQYF. The CDR3 nucleotides read TGTGCCAGCAGCGGCGATGGGACTTCCTACGAGCAGTACTTC.

This clone was counted a few times. The J gene is TRBJ2-5, the V gene TRBV5-4, with D tentatively TRBD1 (6 bases). The V end lost 3 bases, the J end lost 5 bases, and 14 bases lay between the germline ends. The germline V gene has CDR1 SGHNT and CDR2 YYREEE (reference sequence). The CDR3 is made up of 14 amino acids. CDR3 coding DNA: TGTGCCAGCAGCTCTGACAGGCTGGAGGAGACCCAGTACTTC. Translating gives CASSSDRLEETQYF.

This clone was picked up a small number of times. This sequence joins TRBV14 and TRBJ2-3, with 13 bases fitting TRBD2. The CDR3 is 16 residues long. J was trimmed by 6 bases and V by 4 bases; bases with no gene match: 7. CDR1 and CDR2 (germline): SGHDN, FVKESK. The CDR3 coding sequence is TGTGCCAGCAGCCTAGGACTAGCGGGAGTAGTGGATACGCAGTATTTT. Residues: CASSLGLAGVVDTQYF.

The J gene is TRBJ2-5, the V gene TRBV29-1; 10 bases fit TRBD2. The CDR3 totals 13 residues. CDR1 and CDR2 (germline): SQVTM, ANQGSEA. V dropped 8 bases and J dropped 1; count of bases not matched to a gene: 4. The CDR3 bases are TGCAGCTCTTTAGCGGGGGGCCAAGAGACCCAGTACTTC. It yields the protein CSSLAGGQETQYF.

This chain links TRBV2 with TRBJ1-2; the match to TRBD1 covers 10 bases. Germline CDR1 is SNHLY and CDR2 is FYNNEI. The ends lost 5 bases at V and 8 bases at J; junction bases unmatched: 8. This CDR3 contains 14 residues. In DNA form, the CDR3 reads TGTGCCAGCAGTCGGGACAGGGGTATCGAGGGCTACACCTTC. Translating gives CASSRDRGIEGYTF. Drawing the rest from reference TRBV2 and TRBJ1-2, the complete variable domain is EPEVTQTPSHQVTQMGQEVILRCVPISNHLYFYWYRQILGQKVEFLVSFYNNEISEKSEIFDDQFSVERPDGSNFTLKIRSTKLEDSAMYFCASSRDRGIEGYTFGSGTRLTVV.

This clone came up a few times. This chain links TRBV18 with TRBJ1-1; tentative D call: TRBD1 (5 bases). Trimming left V 3 bases short and J 0 bases short, with 8 bases between. Germline values: CDR1 KGHSH, CDR2 LQKENI. The CDR3 runs 14 residues. In DNA, the CDR3 is TGTGCCAGCTCACCGAGACAGATGAACACTGAAGCTTTCTTT. Translated: CASSPRQMNTEAFF.

The sample holds a few counts of this clone. V is TRBV10-3 and J is TRBJ2-7; D is possibly TRBD1 (6 bases). Germline CDR1 ENHRY, CDR2 SYGVKD. The CDR3 extends over 15 amino acids. V lost 0 bases and J lost 5, with 14 bases in between. For the CDR3, the DNA is TGTGCCATCAGTGAGTCAAGGGGGTCGGCTCACGAGCAGTACTTC. Translation: CAISESRGSAHEQYF.

In this sample, this clone turned up a few times. The gene calls are TRBV20-1 and TRBJ1-2, with no clear D. The CDR3 has 11 amino acids. V gave up 6 bases and J gave up 4 bases, with 9 bases separating them. Germline V gene lookup returns CDR1 DFQATT and CDR2 SNEGSKA (reference sequence). The CDR3 nucleotides read TGCAGTGCGGTATCTAGCTATGGCTACACCTTC. Its translation: CSAVSSYGYTF.

CDR3 residues: CASSSNQAGSYGYTF. CDR3 DNA: TGTGCCAGCAGCTCAAATCAAGCGGGGAGCTATGGCTACACCTTC. The rearrangement links TRBV7-9 to TRBJ1-2; no clear D. Germline CDR1 SEHNR, CDR2 FQNEAQ (reference sequence). The CDR3 is made up of 15 amino acids. V lost 4 bases to trimming and J lost 4 bases, with 16 bases between them.

This clone was observed a handful of times. The V call is TRBV4-1, the J call TRBJ2-5; unclear D gene. CDR3 length: 13 residues. Germline V lookup: CDR1 MGHRA, CDR2 YSYEKL. V lost 1 base, J lost 4 bases, and 7 bases lay in between. The CDR3 DNA reads TGCGCCAGCAGCCAAGCCATCCCAGAGACCCAGTACTTC. Translation gives CASSQAIPETQYF.

This clone came up a few times. The CDR3 spells CASSPWDRAYEQYF. Here the CDR3 DNA reads TGTGCCAGCAGCCCTTGGGACAGAGCCTACGAGCAGTACTTC. This chain connects TRBV11-2 to TRBJ2-7, with 7 bases fitting TRBD1. Losses at the gene ends were 5 bases for V and 2 bases for J; bases not matched to a gene: 6. The CDR3 consists of 14 residues. The germline V gene encodes CDR1 SGHAT and CDR2 FQNNGV.